The 16 T cell receptor beta chains given below trace back to one sample, sequenced in a study of PD-1 blockade in classical Hodgkin lymphoma. Every single patient, without exception, relapsed after autologous stem cell transplantation, and brentuximab vedotin exposure varied. Libraries were prepared by immunoSEQ multiplex PCR; TCRdb keeps only in-frame clonotypes and omits some of them. This sample has tens of thousands of clones, with 65% to 90% found just once. This specimen consisted of peripheral blood mononuclear cells (PBMCs), obtained at baseline. Receptor source: a human donor with classical Hodgkin lymphoma.

The rearrangement uses TRBV7-9 and TRBJ1-2; D not certain. CDR3 length: 16 amino acids. Germline CDR1 is SEHNR and CDR2 is FQNEAQ (reference sequence). Trimming pared 2 bases from V and 0 bases from J, leaving 13 bases between. CDR3 residues: CASSLHSSNPNYGYTF. The DNA of the CDR3 is TGTGCCAGCAGCTTACACAGCTCCAACCCTAACTATGGCTACACCTTC. Variable domain in full (rest from reference TRBV7-9 and TRBJ1-2): DTGVSQNPRHKITKRGQNVTFRCDPISEHNRLYWYRQTLGQGPEFLTYFQNEAQLEKSRLLSDRFSAERPKGSFSTLEIQRTEQGDSAMYLCASSLHSSNPNYGYTFGSGTRLTVV.

This chain uses TRBV6-5 with TRBJ1-5, with D perhaps TRBD1 (6 bases). The CDR3 loop spans 15 amino acids. The V end lost 5 bases, the J end lost 1 base, and 12 bases lay between the germline ends. The germline V gene has CDR1 MNHEY and CDR2 SVGAGI. The chain's CDR3 is CASSLQQGSNQPQHF. The DNA of the CDR3 is TGTGCCAGCAGTCTACAACAGGGCAGCAATCAGCCCCAGCATTTT.

This chain connects TRBV13 to TRBJ2-7, with 7 bases lining up with TRBD2. Germline CDR1 is PRHDT and CDR2 is FYEKMQ (reference sequence). V shed 2 bases and J 2 bases; nucleotides not matched to a gene: 6. CDR3 length: 15 residues. CDR3 residues: CASSLFSGDPYEQYF. CDR3 nucleotide sequence: TGTGCCAGCAGCTTATTCAGCGGGGACCCCTACGAGCAGTACTTC.

This sequence joins TRBV19 and TRBJ2-2; D may be TRBD1 (6 bases). Trimming pared 7 bases from V and 6 bases from J, leaving 18 bases between. The CDR3 is 15 residues long. Germline CDR1 LNHDA, CDR2 SQIVND (reference sequence). The DNA for the CDR3 is TGTGCCAGTACCCGATTTGGAGAGGGGGCCGGGGAGCTGTTTTTT. Translated: CASTRFGEGAGELFF.

This chain connects TRBV7-8 to TRBJ2-7, with 7 nucleotides matching TRBD1. CDR1 is SGHVS, CDR2 FQNEAQ, per germline. V lost 5 bases, J lost 12 bases, and 10 bases stayed unmatched. The CDR3 loop spans 12 amino acids. The DNA of the CDR3 is TGTGCCAGCAGCAGGGGGCTTCGTTCTTGGTACTTC. Translating gives CASSRGLRSWYF. The variable domain in full, completed from reference TRBV7-8 and TRBJ2-7, reads GAGVSQSPRYKVAKRGQDVALRCDPISGHVSLFWYQQALGQGPEFLTYFQNEAQLDKSGLPSDRFFAERPEGSVSTLKIQRTQQEDSAVYLCASSRGLRSWYFGPGTRLTVT.

This chain links TRBV4-3 with TRBJ1-1, with D possibly TRBD1 on 6 matching bases. Trimming removed 0 bases at V and 1 base at J, with 12 bases between. In germline, CDR1 is LGHNA, CDR2 YSLEER. The CDR3 totals 16 residues. In DNA form, the CDR3 reads TGCGCCAGCAGCCAAGATCATGGGGGGCAGAACACTGAAGCTTTCTTT. This gives the protein CASSQDHGGQNTEAFF.

The V call is TRBV13, the J call TRBJ2-5, with D possibly being TRBD2 (5 bases). This CDR3 spans 13 amino acids. CDR1 is PRHDT and CDR2 is FYEKMQ in the germline V gene (reference sequence). Trimming took 7 bases from V and 5 from J, leaving 14 bases between them. The DNA for the CDR3 is TGTGCCAGCACCGTGCGGGTTGGTGAGACCCAGTACTTC. Its protein is CASTVRVGETQYF.

V usage is TRBV5-1 and J usage is TRBJ2-5; D might be TRBD1 (6 bases). V was clipped by 0 bases and J by 2 bases, with 11 bases between them. Germline V gene data show CDR1 as SGHRS and CDR2 as YFSETQ. CDR3 length: 15 amino acids. As DNA, the CDR3 is TGCGCCAGCAGCTTGGGAGGTACAGGGCAAGAGACCCAGTACTTC. Protein product: CASSLGGTGQETQYF.

This chain joins TRBV7-9 and TRBJ1-2; 7 bases match TRBD1. Germline assignment: CDR1 SEHNR and CDR2 FQNEAQ (reference sequence). The CDR3 is 16 amino acids. With V trimmed by 5 bases and J by 2 bases, 11 bases remained unmatched. The CDR3 reads CASSPTPQGPNYGYTF. In nucleotides, the CDR3 is TGTGCCAGCAGCCCTACTCCACAGGGGCCAAACTATGGCTACACCTTC.

J is TRBJ2-3 and V is TRBV6-5; 9 bases are a match to TRBD1. The CDR3 spans 13 residues. Germline V CDR1 and CDR2: MNHEY, SVGAGI. V lost 8 bases, J lost 3 bases, and 3 bases stayed unmatched. The CDR3 sequence: CASSTGGTDTQYF. In nucleotides, the CDR3 is TGTGCCAGCTCGACAGGGGGGACAGATACGCAGTATTTT.

The chain is built from TRBV29-1 and TRBJ2-5, with a tentative D call TRBD2 (5 bases). The CDR3 has 15 amino acids. Trimming took 2 bases from V and 5 from J, leaving 18 bases between them. Germline CDR1 is SQVTM and CDR2 is ANQGSEA. CDR3 protein: CSVERGSLVAETQYF. The CDR3 DNA follows: TGCAGCGTTGAACGAGGGTCTCTAGTAGCTGAGACCCAGTACTTC.

The chain is built from TRBV27 and TRBJ2-7, with D possibly matching TRBD2 (7 bases). V shed 5 bases and J shed 2 bases, with 28 bases lying between them. CDR1 is MNHEY, CDR2 SMNVEV, per germline (reference sequence). This CDR3 has 19 residues. CDR3 sequence: CASSRDGRGGKNNTYEQYF. CDR3 DNA sequence: TGTGCCAGCAGTCGCGATGGGAGGGGGGGAAAGAATAACACCTACGAGCAGTACTTC.

The chain has TRBV19 and TRBJ1-5; 7 bases are a match to TRBD1. CDR1 is LNHDA and CDR2 is SQIVND in the germline V gene (reference sequence). The CDR3 spans 14 residues. The J segment lost 3 bases and the V segment lost 3 bases, leaving 2 bases of the junction unmatched. The CDR3 sequence is CASSIGQANQPQHF. The CDR3 DNA reads as TGTGCCAGTAGTATCGGACAGGCCAATCAGCCCCAGCATTTT. The full variable domain, completed using reference TRBV19 and TRBJ1-5, is DGGITQSPKYLFRKEGQNVTLSCEQNLNHDAMYWYRQDPGQGLRLIYYSQIVNDFQKGDIAEGYSVSREKKESFPLTVTSAQKNPTAFYLCASSIGQANQPQHFGDGTRLSIL.

The chain links TRBV6-5 to TRBJ2-5; 11 bases match TRBD2. The CDR3 contains 14 residues. Germline CDR1 MNHEY, CDR2 SVGAGI. J was trimmed by 8 bases and V by 4 bases; bases with no gene match: 6. CDR3 protein: CASSSPGLAATQYF. The CDR3 nucleotides are TGTGCCAGCAGTTCACCGGGACTAGCGGCCACCCAGTACTTC.

V usage is TRBV7-9 and J usage is TRBJ1-6; D is perhaps TRBD1 (6 bases). Germline V CDR1 and CDR2: SEHNR, FQNEAQ (reference sequence). V was clipped by 1 base and J by 7 bases, with 8 bases between them. The CDR3 length is 14 residues. The CDR3 nucleotides are TGTGCCAGCAGCTTAGGGGACATGAATTCACCCCTCCACTTT. Its protein is CASSLGDMNSPLHF.

The CDR3 spells CASSLNEGVGEAFF. CDR3 DNA sequence: TGTGCCAGCAGCTTGAATGAGGGCGTAGGCGAAGCTTTCTTT. The chain is built from TRBV7-9 and TRBJ1-1; unclear D gene. This CDR3 is 14 amino acids long. The V gene's germline CDR1 is SEHNR and CDR2 FQNEAQ (reference sequence). V was shortened by 3 bases and J by 8 bases, with 16 bases between the two germline ends.